This T cell receptor beta chain was identified in a study of blood T cell repertoires in COVID-19 (dated by TCRdb to 2020 to 2022). Notes on the research overall: Samples from collaborators originated in the United States, Italy and Spain and spanned both the acute and convalescent phases of COVID-19. The sample metadata nearly always contained a de-identified subject ID, COVID-19 status, age in years and sex. The repertoires were released in a freely available public database meant as a resource for research on the immune response to SARS-CoV-2. The dataset comprised deeply sampled blood TCRbeta repertoires from subjects exposed to, actively infected with, or recovered from COVID-19. The prospective study material was composed of cDNA or gDNA derived from T cells, B-cell-depleted T cells, or PBMCs. Where available, HLA class I and class II types were obtained from metadata supplied by the sample provider rather than from assay-based typing. Samples came from the ongoing ImmuneRACE study (first 160 participants) plus 1,254 subjects from 6 global collaborators.

Concerning this clone: Its cognate antigen has yet to be identified. It has no much larger one-base neighbor in the sample; base qualities were not kept.

From a lookup of the germline V gene, CDR1 and CDR2 are KGHSH and LQKENI. Trimming takes 2 bases from V and 0 bases from J, and the germline ends sit 8 bases apart. The CDR3 contains 15 residues, cysteine and phenylalanine counted. The read is trimmed to its CDR3 DNA, 45 bases read in frame from base 1. The immunoSEQ Assay, a bias-controlled multiplex PCR, was used to amplify TCRbeta CDR3 regions from genomic DNA. The paper's data handling went like this. The number of nucleated cells in each sample was estimated from the amplification of reference gene primers within the assay. To quantify the absolute abundance of each unique TCRbeta CDR3 rearrangement, sequence reads were collapsed and filtered. For each sample, productive Simpson clonality was calculated as the square root of Simpson's diversity index over productive rearrangements. TCRdb retrieved this table from immuneACCESS and kept in-frame rearrangements only. Not all clones are present; in checked studies, unresolved V genes account for under half, and no reason is known for the remainder. The D gene and trimming were derived from the DNA, and the V and J assignments and clone size from that table. The sample includes 50,000 to 65,000 clones, with just under 85% observed a single time. Of the sample, 5% to 6.5% is held by the ten largest clones.

What the research found in general, with its limitations: How much clinical and demographic metadata was included differed by source and by participant, and the metadata was provided uncurated.

Whole blood was collected in K2EDTA tubes by collaborating institutions according to the institutions' own protocols. For TCRbeta analysis, collaborator samples were shipped as frozen whole blood, as isolated PBMCs, or as DNA extracted from either sample type. The sequence joins TRBV18 to TRBJ2-1; 5 matching bases give a weak D call of TRBD2. This TCR was sampled from a man aged 65 to 79 with acute or convalescent COVID-19. Sample: peripheral blood. In nucleotides, the sequence is TGTGCCAGCTCACCATATGGGAGCTCCTACAATGAGCAGTTCTTC. Translated, this is CASSPYGSSYNEQFF.